This TCR beta chain was captured by sequencing in a study of Ad26.COV2.S vaccination and SARS-CoV-2 variants. This CDR3 region has 16 residues. Germline V gene lookup returns CDR1 MDHEN and CDR2 SYDVKM. The germline V and J ends were trimmed by 3 bases and 3 bases, with 18 bases remaining between them. Clones were read by immunoSEQ multiplex PCR, and TCRdb kept only the in-frame ones, dropping some. In the table there are some 250,000 clones, approximately 87% of which are singletons. Treatment noted: 15 to 20 received Ad26.COV2.S at low or high dose, single or two shots; five or six received placebo; per-sample allocation not given. Specimen acquisition occurred on day 63 following the initial vaccine or placebo injection.

Sequences were derived from peripheral blood, sampled in a trial of Ad26.COV2.S vaccine versus placebo. The chain employs TRBV28 and TRBJ2-7; a weak D match, TRBD1 (8 bases). The clonotype originates from a person between 18 and 59 years old who received the Ad26.COV2.S COVID-19 vaccine or a placebo. In DNA, the CDR3 is TGTGCCAGCAGTTTGGCACAGGGGGGGGAAATCTACGAGCAGTACTTC. Translating gives CASSLAQGGEIYEQYF.